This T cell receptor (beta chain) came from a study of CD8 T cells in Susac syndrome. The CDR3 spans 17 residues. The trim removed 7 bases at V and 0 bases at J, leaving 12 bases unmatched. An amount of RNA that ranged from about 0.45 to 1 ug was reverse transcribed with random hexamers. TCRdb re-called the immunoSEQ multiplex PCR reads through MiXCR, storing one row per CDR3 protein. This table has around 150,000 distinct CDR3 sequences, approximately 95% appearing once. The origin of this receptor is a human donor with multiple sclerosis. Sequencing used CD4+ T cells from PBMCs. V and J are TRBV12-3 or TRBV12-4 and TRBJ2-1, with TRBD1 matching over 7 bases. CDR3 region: CASTTGQSSSSYNEQFF. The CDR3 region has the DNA TGTGCCAGCACTACGGGACAGAGTTCCAGCTCCTACAATGAGCAGTTCTTC.